This TCR beta chain stems from a study of shared clonotypes between healthy human individuals. On the study more broadly: The people who gave samples were a couple of women and three men aged 18 to 49.

Deep level was the assay's run setting. TCRdb keeps only in-frame clones here, not all; method: immunoSEQ multiplex PCR. Of 550,000 to 600,000 clones listed, around 77% are singletons. V was cut by 3 bases and J by 7 bases, with 10 bases left in between. CDR1 and CDR2 from the germline V gene are MNHEY and SMNVEV (reference sequence). The CDR3 totals 14 residues. The chain uses TRBV27 and TRBJ1-6; D remains unclear. The specimen was PBMCs. The receptor's source is a woman in her thirties or forties in good health. Some clones in this sample may be carry-over from other donors' samples. Written as DNA, the CDR3 is TGTGCCAGCAGTTTGAGGGAGGACAATTCACCCCTCCACTTT. Its protein is CASSLREDNSPLHF.